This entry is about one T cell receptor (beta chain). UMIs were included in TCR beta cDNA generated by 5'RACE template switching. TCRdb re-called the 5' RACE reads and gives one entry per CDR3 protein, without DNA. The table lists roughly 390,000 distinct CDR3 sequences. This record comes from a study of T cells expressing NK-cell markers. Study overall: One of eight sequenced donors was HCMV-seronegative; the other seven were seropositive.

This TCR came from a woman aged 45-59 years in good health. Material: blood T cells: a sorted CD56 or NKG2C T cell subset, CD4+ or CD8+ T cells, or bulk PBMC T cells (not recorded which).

This chain's CDR3 is CASSSPAGDRYNEQFF. This chain uses TRBV4-1 with TRBJ2-1; TCRdb's D call of TRBD2 is untestable without DNA. Germline V gives CDR1 MGHRA, CDR2 YSYEKL. The CDR3 extends over 16 amino acids.